This is a list of T cell receptor beta chains from one sample in a study of PD-L1 blockade in urothelial cancer. Produced via immunoSEQ multiplex PCR; TCRdb's table is partial and in-frame only. The table includes 35,000 to 45,000 clones, 91% detected once. The specimen was PBMCs, collected around atezolizumab (anti-PD-L1) treatment. These receptors were collected from a man between 70 and 80 years old with urothelial cancer. Each CDR3 is given with its conserved first and last residue. The D gene is left open where the match is weak. For some rows the clone size is stated as once, few or many, or as a class when expanded; others skip it.

clone size: -; V gene: TRBV9; D gene: TRBD2; CDR3 length: 17; J gene: TRBJ2-5; CDR3 protein: CASSVDPGGSLQETQYF; CDR3 DNA: TGTGCCAGCAGCGTAGATCCCGGCGGGAGCTTACAAGAGACCCAGTACTTC
clone size: once; V gene: TRBV5-6; D gene: TRBD2; CDR3 length: 15; J gene: TRBJ2-1; CDR3 protein: CASSFRLAGALEQFF; CDR3 DNA: TGTGCCAGCAGCTTCCGACTAGCGGGAGCGCTTGAGCAGTTCTTC
clone size: -; V gene: TRBV6-5; D gene: TRBD1; CDR3 length: 13; J gene: TRBJ1-1; CDR3 protein: CASRGTGATEAFF; CDR3 DNA: TGTGCCAGCAGAGGGACAGGGGCCACTGAAGCTTTCTTT
clone size: few; V gene: TRBV19; D gene: -; CDR3 length: 17; J gene: TRBJ1-5; CDR3 protein: CASSMSTGLNSNQPQHF; CDR3 DNA: TGTGCCAGTAGTATGAGTACGGGACTGAATAGCAATCAGCCCCAGCATTTT
clone size: -; V gene: TRBV5-1; D gene: -; CDR3 length: 15; J gene: TRBJ2-7; CDR3 protein: CASSAAGAGFDEQYF; CDR3 DNA: TGCGCCAGCAGCGCCGCAGGGGCTGGGTTTGACGAGCAGTACTTC
clone size: -; V gene: TRBV4-1; D gene: TRBD2; CDR3 length: 19; J gene: TRBJ2-6; CDR3 protein: CASSQVPSGRAAGANVLTF; CDR3 DNA: TGCGCCAGCAGCCAAGTTCCCAGCGGGAGGGCGGCGGGGGCCAACGTCCTGACTTTC
clone size: few; V gene: TRBV15; D gene: -; CDR3 length: 15; J gene: TRBJ2-1; CDR3 protein: CATSRDVGGTTEQFF; CDR3 DNA: TGTGCCACCAGCAGAGACGTCGGGGGGACAACCGAGCAGTTCTTC
clone size: -; V gene: TRBV7-9; D gene: -; CDR3 length: 14; J gene: TRBJ1-1; CDR3 protein: CASSLARVNTEAFF; CDR3 DNA: TGTGCCAGCAGCTTAGCGCGGGTGAACACTGAAGCTTTCTTT
clone size: -; V gene: TRBV7-3; D gene: -; CDR3 length: 15; J gene: TRBJ2-3; CDR3 protein: CASSPGSYGRDTQYF; CDR3 DNA: TGTGCCAGCAGCCCCGGGTCCTACGGTAGGGATACGCAGTATTTT
clone size: -; V gene: TRBV9; D gene: TRBD1; CDR3 length: 15; J gene: TRBJ2-3; CDR3 protein: CASSRTGSMTDTQYF; CDR3 DNA: TGTGCCAGCAGCCGGACAGGGAGTATGACAGATACGCAGTATTTT
clone size: -; V gene: TRBV6-1; D gene: -; CDR3 length: 13; J gene: TRBJ2-3; CDR3 protein: CASRRASTDTQYF; CDR3 DNA: TGTGCCAGCAGGAGAGCTAGCACAGATACGCAGTATTTT
clone size: -; V gene: TRBV28; D gene: -; CDR3 length: 11; J gene: TRBJ2-7; CDR3 protein: CASSLNYEQYF; CDR3 DNA: TGTGCCAGCAGTCTAAATTACGAGCAGTACTTC